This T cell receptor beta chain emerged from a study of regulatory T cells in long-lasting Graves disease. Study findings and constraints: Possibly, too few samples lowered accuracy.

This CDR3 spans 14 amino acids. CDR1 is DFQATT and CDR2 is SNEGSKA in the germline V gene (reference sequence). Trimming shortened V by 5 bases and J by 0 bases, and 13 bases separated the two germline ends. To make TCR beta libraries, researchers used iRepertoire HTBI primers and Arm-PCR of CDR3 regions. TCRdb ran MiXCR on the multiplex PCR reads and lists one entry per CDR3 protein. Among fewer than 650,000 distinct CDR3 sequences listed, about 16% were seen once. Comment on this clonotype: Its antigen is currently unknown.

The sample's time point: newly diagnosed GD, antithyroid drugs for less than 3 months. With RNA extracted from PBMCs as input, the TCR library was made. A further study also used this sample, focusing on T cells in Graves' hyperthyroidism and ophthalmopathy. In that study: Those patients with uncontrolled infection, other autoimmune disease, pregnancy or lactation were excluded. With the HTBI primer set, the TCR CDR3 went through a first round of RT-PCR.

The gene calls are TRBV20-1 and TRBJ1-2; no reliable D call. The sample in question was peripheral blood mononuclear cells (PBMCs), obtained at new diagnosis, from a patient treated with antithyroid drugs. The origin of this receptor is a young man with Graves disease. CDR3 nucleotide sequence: TGCAGTGCTTCCCCCCCCGCCTCTAACTATGGCTACACCTTC. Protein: CSASPPASNYGYTF.